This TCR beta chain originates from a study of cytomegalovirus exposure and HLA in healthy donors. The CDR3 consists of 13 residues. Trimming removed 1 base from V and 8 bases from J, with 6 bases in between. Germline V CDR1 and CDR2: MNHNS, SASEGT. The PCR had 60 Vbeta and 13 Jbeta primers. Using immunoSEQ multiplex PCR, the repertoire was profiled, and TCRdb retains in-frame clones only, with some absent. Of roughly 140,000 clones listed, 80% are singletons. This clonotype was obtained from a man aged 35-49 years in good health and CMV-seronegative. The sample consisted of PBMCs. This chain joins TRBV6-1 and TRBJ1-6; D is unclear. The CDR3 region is CASSEGPDSPLHF. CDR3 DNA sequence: TGTGCCAGCAGTGAAGGCCCGGATTCACCCCTCCACTTT.